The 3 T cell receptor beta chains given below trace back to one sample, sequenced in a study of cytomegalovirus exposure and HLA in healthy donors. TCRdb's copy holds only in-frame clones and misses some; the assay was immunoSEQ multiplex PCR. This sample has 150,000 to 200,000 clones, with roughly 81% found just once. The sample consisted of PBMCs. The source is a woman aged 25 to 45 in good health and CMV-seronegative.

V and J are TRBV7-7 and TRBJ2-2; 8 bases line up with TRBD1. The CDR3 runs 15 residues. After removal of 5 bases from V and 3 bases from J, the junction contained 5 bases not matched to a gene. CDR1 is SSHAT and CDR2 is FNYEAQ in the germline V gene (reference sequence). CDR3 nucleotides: TGTGCCAGCAGCCCCGACAGGGGTCACACCGGGGAGCTGTTTTTT. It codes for CASSPDRGHTGELFF.

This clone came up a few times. The CDR3 region is CASSDRGNTDTQYF. CDR3 DNA: TGCGCCAGCAGCGACAGGGGCAACACAGATACGCAGTATTTT. The chain joins TRBV4-1 to TRBJ2-3; 8 bases fit TRBD1. The CDR3 loop spans 14 amino acids. The germline V gene has CDR1 MGHRA and CDR2 YSYEKL. Trimming at V came to 5 bases and at J to 2 bases, leaving 3 bases not matched to a gene.

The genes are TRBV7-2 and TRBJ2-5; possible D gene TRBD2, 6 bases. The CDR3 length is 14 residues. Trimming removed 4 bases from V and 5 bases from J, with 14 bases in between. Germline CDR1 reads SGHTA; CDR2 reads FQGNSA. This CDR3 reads CASSWAGPGETQYF. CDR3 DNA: TGTGCCAGCAGCTGGGCGGGACCAGGGGAGACCCAGTACTTC. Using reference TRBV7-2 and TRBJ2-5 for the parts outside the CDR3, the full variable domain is GAGVSQSPSNKVTEKGKDVELRCDPISGHTALYWYRQSLGQGLEFLIYFQGNSAPDKSGLPSDRFSAERTGGSVSTLTIQRTQQEDSAVYLCASSWAGPGETQYFGPGTRLLVL.